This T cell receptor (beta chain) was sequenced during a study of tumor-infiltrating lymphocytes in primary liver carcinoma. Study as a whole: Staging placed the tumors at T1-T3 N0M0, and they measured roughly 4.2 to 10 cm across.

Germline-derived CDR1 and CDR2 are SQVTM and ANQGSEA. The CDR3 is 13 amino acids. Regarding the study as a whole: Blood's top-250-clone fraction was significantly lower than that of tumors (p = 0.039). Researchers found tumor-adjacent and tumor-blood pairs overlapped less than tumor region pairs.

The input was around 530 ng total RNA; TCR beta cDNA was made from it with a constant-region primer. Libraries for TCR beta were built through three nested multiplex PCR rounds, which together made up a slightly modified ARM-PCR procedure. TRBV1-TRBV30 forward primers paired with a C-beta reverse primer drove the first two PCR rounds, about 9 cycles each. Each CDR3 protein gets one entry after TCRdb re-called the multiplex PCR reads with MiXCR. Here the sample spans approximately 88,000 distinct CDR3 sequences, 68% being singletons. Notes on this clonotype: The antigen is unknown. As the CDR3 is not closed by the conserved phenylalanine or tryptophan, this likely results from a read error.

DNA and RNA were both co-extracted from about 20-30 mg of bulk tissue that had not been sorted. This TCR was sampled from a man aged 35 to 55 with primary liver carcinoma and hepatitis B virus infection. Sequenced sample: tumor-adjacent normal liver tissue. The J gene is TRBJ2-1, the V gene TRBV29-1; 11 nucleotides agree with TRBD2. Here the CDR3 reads CSDLGLADNEQFL. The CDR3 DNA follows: TGCAGCGATCTGGGACTAGCGGACAACGAGCAGTTCCTC.